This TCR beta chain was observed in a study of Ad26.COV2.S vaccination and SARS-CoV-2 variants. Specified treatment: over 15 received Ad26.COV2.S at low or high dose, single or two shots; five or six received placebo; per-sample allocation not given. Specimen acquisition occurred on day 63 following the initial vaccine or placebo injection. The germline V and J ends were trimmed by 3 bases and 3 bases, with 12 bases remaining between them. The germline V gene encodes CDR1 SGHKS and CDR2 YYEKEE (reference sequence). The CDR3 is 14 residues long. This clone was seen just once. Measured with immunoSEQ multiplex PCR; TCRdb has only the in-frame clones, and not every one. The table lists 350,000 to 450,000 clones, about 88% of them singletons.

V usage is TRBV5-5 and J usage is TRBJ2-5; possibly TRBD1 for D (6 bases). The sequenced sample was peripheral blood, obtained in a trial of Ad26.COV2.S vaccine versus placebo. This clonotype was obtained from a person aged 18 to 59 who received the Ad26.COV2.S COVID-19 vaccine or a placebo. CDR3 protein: CASSSQGTEETQYF. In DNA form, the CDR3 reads TGTGCCAGCAGCTCACAGGGCACAGAAGAGACCCAGTACTTC.